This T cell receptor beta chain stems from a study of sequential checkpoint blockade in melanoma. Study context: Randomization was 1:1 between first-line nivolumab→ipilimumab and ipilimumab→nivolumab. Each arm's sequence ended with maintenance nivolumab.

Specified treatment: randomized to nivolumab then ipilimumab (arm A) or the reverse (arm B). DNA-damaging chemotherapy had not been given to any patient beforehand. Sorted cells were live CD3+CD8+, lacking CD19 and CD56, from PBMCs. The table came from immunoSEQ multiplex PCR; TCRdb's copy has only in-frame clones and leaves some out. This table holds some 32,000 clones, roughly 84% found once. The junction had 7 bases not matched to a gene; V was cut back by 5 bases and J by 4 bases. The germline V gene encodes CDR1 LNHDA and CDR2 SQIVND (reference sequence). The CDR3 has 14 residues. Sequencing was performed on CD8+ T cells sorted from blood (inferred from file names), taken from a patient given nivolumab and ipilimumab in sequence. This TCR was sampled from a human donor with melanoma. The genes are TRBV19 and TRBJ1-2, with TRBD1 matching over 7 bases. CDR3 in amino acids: CASSDFDRVYGYTF. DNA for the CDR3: TGTGCCAGTAGTGACTTCGACAGGGTCTATGGCTACACCTTC.